This T cell receptor beta chain was identified in a study of monozygotic twins with inflammatory bowel disease. TCRdb reprocessed the 5' RACE reads; each CDR3 protein has one entry and no DNA is given. Found here are under 130,000 distinct CDR3 sequences; the top ten clones hold 1.9%. The CDR3 is 15 residues long. Germline loops: CDR1 SEHNR, CDR2 FQNEAQ (reference sequence). The rearrangement uses TRBV7-9 and TRBJ2-7. What was sequenced was blood. The sequence came from a human donor with ulcerative colitis or Crohn's disease, or a healthy co-twin of an affected twin (not recorded which). This CDR3 is CASSRLVASSYEQYF.